This T cell receptor (beta chain) was retrieved from a study of blood T cell repertoires in COVID-19. Study at large: Sites across the United States, Italy and Spain contributed samples from acute and convalescent COVID-19. Sources were T cells, B-cell-depleted T cells, or PBMCs; the material itself was cDNA or gDNA.

Clones were read by immunoSEQ multiplex PCR, and TCRdb kept only the in-frame ones, dropping some. The profile shows about 110,000 clones, around 82% of them singletons. The TCR sequence derives from a human donor in a cohort sampled during active COVID-19. The sample comprised peripheral blood.

The CDR3 DNA follows: TGTGCCAGCAGCCCTATGAAAGCCGCCTATGGCTACACCTTC. Translation: CASSPMKAAYGYTF. The rearrangement uses TRBV7-2 and TRBJ1-2; the D is unclear. Germline V gives CDR1 SGHTA, CDR2 FQGNSA. Between the trimmed V and J ends, which lost 5 bases and 4 bases, there was a span of 14 bases. This CDR3 has 14 residues.